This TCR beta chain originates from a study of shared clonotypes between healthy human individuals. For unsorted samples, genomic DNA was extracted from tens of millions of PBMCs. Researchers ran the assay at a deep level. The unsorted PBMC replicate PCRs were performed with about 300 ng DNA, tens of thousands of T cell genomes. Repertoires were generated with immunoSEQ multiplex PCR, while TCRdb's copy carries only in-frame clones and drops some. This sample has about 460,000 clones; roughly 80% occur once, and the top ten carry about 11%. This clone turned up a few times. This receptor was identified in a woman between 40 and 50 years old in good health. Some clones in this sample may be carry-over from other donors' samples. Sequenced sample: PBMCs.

As DNA, the CDR3 is TGCAGCGCCCGACCTGGGACTAGCGGGAGGGTTGAGGACAATGAGCAGTTCTTC. Residues: CSARPGTSGRVEDNEQFF. The V gene is TRBV29-1, the J gene TRBJ2-1; 16 bases are a match to TRBD2. CDR1 and CDR2 (germline): SQVTM, ANQGSEA. The CDR3 contains 18 residues. After removal of 7 bases from V and 5 bases from J, the junction contained 14 bases not matched to a gene.